This TCR beta chain was sequenced for a study of cytotoxic CD8 clonotypes in ibrutinib-treated CLL. Study context: Response sampling took place at median roughly twelve months of treatment, range 6 to 36.

Here immunoSEQ multiplex PCR was the method, and the copy in TCRdb shows in-frame clones only, minus some. The sample lists fewer than 13,000 clones, 75% to 85% occurring once. Broader study findings: Public clonotypes, rarely seen, contracted or held steady on treatment. Patients had baseline clonality above age-matched healthy donors, and this clonality moved with circulating CD8+ T-cell counts.

This clone appeared a single time. Antigen specificity is unknown. Trimming removed 0 bases at V and 0 bases at J, with 18 bases between. This CDR3 contains 18 residues. CDR1 is KGHSH, CDR2 LQKENI, per germline. This rearrangement joins TRBV18 to TRBJ2-7; D remains ambiguous. The clonotype was recovered from a human donor with chronic lymphocytic leukemia. This material consisted of PBMCs, taken at disease progression, from a patient treated with ibrutinib. CDR3 coding DNA: TGTGCCAGCTCACCACCCCCCCCCACGAGCGCAGACTCCTACGAGCAGTACTTC. Its translation is CASSPPPPTSADSYEQYF.